These T cell receptor beta chains were read from a single sample in a study of blood T cell repertoires in COVID-19. Some clones are missing from TCRdb's copy, which holds only in-frame ones; the method was immunoSEQ multiplex PCR. This sample yields tens of thousands of clones, of which roughly 70% are seen a single time; 3.9% belongs to the top ten. What was sequenced was peripheral blood. The receptors here all came from a man in his 70s with COVID-19, enrolled during active disease. CDR3s leave out the opening cysteine and the closing phenylalanine or tryptophan. Size is omitted from some rows. Given values are once, few, many or a class for expanded clones.

CDR3 | J | V | size
ASSPGQMNTEAF | TRBJ1-1 | TRBV3-1/TRBV3-2 | once
ASSSLGTGIGTEQF | TRBJ2-1 | TRBV28 | .
ASSPESGRYEQY | TRBJ2-7 | TRBV28 | .
ASSLALGQGNEQF | TRBJ2-1 | TRBV5-8 | .
ASIEQAGNTIY | TRBJ1-3 | TRBV2 | .
ASSLRRGRNTIY | TRBJ1-3 | TRBV5-6 | .
SSWRQGYTDTQY | TRBJ2-3 | TRBV29-1 | .
ASSQGPENTQY | TRBJ2-3 | TRBV18 | .
SVTGGGYTDTQY | TRBJ2-3 | TRBV29-1 | .
AWSVGGRNTQY | TRBJ2-3 | TRBV30 | many
ASSLDRGGNSPLH | TRBJ1-6 | TRBV27 | .
ASSKGSGRAFLRGAV | TRBJ2-2 | TRBV21-1 | .
ASSLGGRVYNEQF | TRBJ2-1 | TRBV5-4 | .
ASSRAGGGANVLT | TRBJ2-6 | TRBV28 | few
ASSLVAGGYYEQY | TRBJ2-7 | TRBV7-2 | few
ASSQDPGLAGGPAGELF | TRBJ2-2 | TRBV4-1 | .
ASSIGLAGEEF | TRBJ2-1 | TRBV19 | .
ASSLGAANTGELF | TRBJ2-2 | TRBV7-9 | few
ASSLGARRGQEQY | TRBJ2-7 | TRBV7-2 | .
ASSDSLYEQY | TRBJ2-7 | TRBV27 | .
ASSRMLAGPTDTQY | TRBJ2-3 | TRBV3-1/TRBV3-2 | .
ASSEPGGHYGYT | TRBJ1-2 | TRBV2 | .
ASSLARGNTEAF | TRBJ1-1 | TRBV5-4 | .
ASSTPTGVVGYT | TRBJ1-2 | TRBV28 | .
ASSYPGTGLYEQF | TRBJ2-1 | TRBV28 | .
ASSQVTAPQETQY | TRBJ2-5 | TRBV3-1/TRBV3-2 | .
ASSLQTGSYGYT | TRBJ1-2 | TRBV4-1 | .
ASSEAGLNTGELF | TRBJ2-2 | TRBV10-2 | .
ASSQDIRLAGVGEQY | TRBJ2-7 | TRBV4-3 | .
ASSLGSGGTDTQY | TRBJ2-3 | TRBV7-7 | .
ASSVGEGRGGYT | TRBJ1-2 | TRBV9 | .
ASSFQGHPDTQY | TRBJ2-3 | TRBV7-9 | .
ASSQDRGSIREQY | TRBJ2-7 | TRBV4-2 | .
ATSNRVVTDTQY | TRBJ2-3 | TRBV15 | .
AISGGTSGTRGDNEQF | TRBJ2-1 | TRBV10-3 | .
ASSVELGQGTDEQY | TRBJ2-7 | TRBV9 | .
ASSSSGRKETQY | TRBJ2-5 | TRBV5-1 | once
ASSFRGRLYEQY | TRBJ2-7 | TRBV28 | .
ASSPMTSGRAWTDTQY | TRBJ2-3 | TRBV18 | .
ASRDAGGGYGYT | TRBJ1-2 | TRBV19 | .
ASSPSRTGELF | TRBJ2-2 | TRBV12-3/TRBV12-4 | .
ASSPVGLAGTDTQY | TRBJ2-3 | TRBV27 | few
ASSLAGSGEKLF | TRBJ1-4 | TRBV5-6 | .
ASSSDLSGLAGGPAYEQY | TRBJ2-7 | TRBV6-2/TRBV6-3 | .